This T cell receptor beta chain was captured in a study of T cells in Graves' hyperthyroidism and ophthalmopathy. Overall study results and limits: Ophthalmopathy was predicted by the model a median of about 6.5 months ahead of onset. A model of 13 V-J pairs discriminated ophthalmopathy from stable hyperthyroidism. In the blood, most expanded thyroid clonotypes above 0.001 appeared as well.

This clonotype was counted ten times or more. Antigen unknown. Using RNA transcripts as the source, TCR beta CDR3 regions were amplified. When the TCR CDR3 underwent first-round RT-PCR, the HTBI primer set was used. TCRdb ran MiXCR on the multiplex PCR reads and lists one entry per CDR3 protein. The data hold about 350,000 distinct CDR3 sequences, with over 11% observed a single time. The CDR3 consists of 14 residues. The V and J ends lost 7 bases and 7 bases, in that order; junction bases with no gene match: 9. Germline loops: CDR1 MDHEN, CDR2 SYDVKM. The clonotype comes from a woman in her 30s with Graves' hyperthyroidism. The genes are TRBV28 and TRBJ1-3; 8 nucleotides agree with TRBD1. Sequenced: blood. The chain's CDR3 is CASIISTGDNTIYF. The CDR3 nucleotides are TGTGCCAGCATTATCTCGACAGGGGACAACACCATATATTTT.